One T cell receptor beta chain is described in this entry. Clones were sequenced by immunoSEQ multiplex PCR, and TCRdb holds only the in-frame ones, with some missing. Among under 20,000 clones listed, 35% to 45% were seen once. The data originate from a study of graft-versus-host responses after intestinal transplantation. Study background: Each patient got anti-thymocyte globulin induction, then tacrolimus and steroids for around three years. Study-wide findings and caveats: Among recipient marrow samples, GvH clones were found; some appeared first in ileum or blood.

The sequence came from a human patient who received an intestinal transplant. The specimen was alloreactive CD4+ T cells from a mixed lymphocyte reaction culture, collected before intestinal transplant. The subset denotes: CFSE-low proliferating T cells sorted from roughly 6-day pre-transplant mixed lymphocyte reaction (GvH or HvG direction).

CDR3 in DNA: TGTGCCAGCAGTTCCTTCACTCCCCTCCCTGGCTACACCTTC. Translated, it gives CASSSFTPLPGYTF. The chain recombines TRBV7-2 with TRBJ1-2; D gene ambiguous. The CDR3 runs to 14 residues. The germline gives CDR1 SGHTA, CDR2 FQGNSA. Trimming removed 6 bases at V and 7 bases at J, with 18 bases between.